A selection of T cell receptor beta chains follows, all from one sample in a study of cytomegalovirus exposure and HLA in healthy donors. The table came from immunoSEQ multiplex PCR; TCRdb's copy has only in-frame clones and leaves some out. The sample lists around 99,000 clones, about 80% occurring once. The sample was PBMCs. Every receptor here comes from a woman aged 45-60 years in good health and CMV-seropositive. Each CDR3 is given without its conserved first and last residue.

j_call v_call cdr3_aa
TRBJ2-2 TRBV2 ASSEETPTGSGTGELF
TRBJ1-1 TRBV19 ASSRQGGRTEAF
TRBJ2-5 TRBV29-1 SVSQGSGMVETQY
TRBJ2-1 TRBV19 ASSRAGAYNEQF
TRBJ2-5 TRBV12-5 ASGLRETQY
TRBJ2-2 TRBV7-2 ASSPLRWRGGQWTGELF
TRBJ1-1 TRBV9 ASSPSGDYTEAF
TRBJ1-1 TRBV5-5 ASSLTPDIRALWNTEAF
TRBJ1-4 TRBV7-9 ASSVSTGHEKLF
TRBJ2-1 TRBV7-6 ASSPDYNGEQF
TRBJ2-5 TRBV5-1 ASSLAGQEKTQY
TRBJ2-7 TRBV7-2 ASSLDGTSPYEQY
TRBJ2-7 TRBV27 ASSFSLAGSYEQY
TRBJ1-2 TRBV2 ASSYDWGKYGYT
TRBJ2-4 TRBV18 ASSPEAGLLAKNIQY
TRBJ2-1 TRBV4-2 ASSQGNRNNEQF
TRBJ2-6 TRBV4-3 ASSQEFSRRSGANVLT
NA TRBV10-3 AISRDRTYEQY
TRBJ2-3 TRBV27 ASSFGIRGPTDTQY
TRBJ1-2 TRBV19 ASSKRGANYGYT
TRBJ2-1 TRBV7-6 ASSFPGTGTNEQF
TRBJ2-5 TRBV5-1 ASSATGGRETQY
TRBJ2-3 TRBV7-3 ASSLTGRTDTQY
TRBJ1-2 TRBV19 ASRAGGDGYT
TRBJ2-3 TRBV19 ASSIEPGRTDTQY
TRBJ1-2 TRBV7-6 ASSLSAGAPYGYT